This TCR beta chain stems from a study of T cells after posttransplantation cyclophosphamide (dated by TCRdb to 2016 to 2018). Study-wide context: Using TRB sequencing, the study followed how the T cell repertoire rebuilt after myeloablative bone marrow transplantation with posttransplantation cyclophosphamide given as GVHD prophylaxis. Blood from all 35 or so PTCy patients who had 1-year posttransplant specimens underwent TRB sequencing. Samples from around 35 PTCy-treated patients and 15 to 20 related bone marrow donors of those patients were subjected to antigen receptor sequencing. Public TRB sequences were searched against a database of over 3,000 sequences associated with responses to pathogens, tumor antigens, self-antigens and alloantigens. In 3 patients, up to about 3 additional blood samples taken between 2 and 5.2 years after transplant also underwent TRB sequencing, as did pretransplant blood from 4 patients. TRA and TRB clonality were tightly correlated in eight to ten samples, so subsequent TCR analyses focused on TRB only. Here is what the overall study found, with its caveats: Donor-recipient similarity was low at 1-2 months but increased during the first year, and donor CD8+ memory clones often dominated later blood repertoires. The TRB repertoires of T cells infiltrating skin or GI tract showed only limited overlap with the TRB repertoires of T cells in blood. Across the roughly 48 patients, TRB clonality was highly associated with recipient CMV seropositivity and CMV reactivation, and diversity with PTCy was similar to that in the CNI/methotrexate controls.

TRB sequencing used genomic DNA with the immunoSEQ assay at survey resolution or the hsTCRB kit. As for the authors' bioinformatics: The immunoSEQ software handled the initial read processing, while the LymphoSeq R package was used for the repertoire analyses. Clonality was calculated as 1 minus normalized Shannon entropy, and the Gini coefficient was also calculated for each TRB dataset. Phenotypes of unsorted samples were inferred by mapping TRB sequences from sorted subsets of the recipient or donor onto unsorted samples of the same recipient. TCRdb took over this immuneACCESS table, retaining in-frame rearrangements with V and J assigned. Such tables are incomplete; in checked studies, under half of the missing clones stem from an unresolved V gene, and the remainder is unexplained. For V, J and clone size, that table is used; D and trimming come from the DNA. The sample table shows under 75,000 clones, and 93% are seen once. Of the sample, about 3.2% is held by the ten largest clones.

Note on this clone: Which antigen it targets is not known. There are no base qualities to consult, and no much larger clone falls within one base.

V is clipped by 3 bases and J by 4 bases, and the sequence between their germline boundaries is 10 bases long. As encoded in the germline V gene (reference sequence), CDR1 is SGHNT while CDR2 is YYREEE. The cysteine opens and the phenylalanine closes a CDR3 of 13 amino acids. Only the CDR3 part of the read is kept: 39 bases, read in frame from the first base. On the day of marrow donation, related bone marrow donors gave peripheral blood samples. Peripheral blood and bone marrow mononuclear cells were isolated by Ficoll-Hypaque density centrifugation and cryopreserved. The clonotype originates from a woman in her thirties in good health and a related stem cell transplant donor. Sample: PBMCs. The sequence is built from TRBV5-4 and TRBJ1-1; there is no confident call for the D gene. CDR3 protein: CASSSPTGTEAFF. The DNA reads as follows: TGTGCCAGCAGCTCTCCGACCGGCACTGAAGCTTTCTTT.